This T cell receptor beta chain was sequenced for a study of CD8 T cells in ankylosing spondylitis. Study outcomes and limitations: Ankylosing spondylitis blood appeared to be characterized by a TCR beta motif of 7 to 9 highly homologous variants.

TCRdb independently ran MiXCR on the 5' RACE reads; one entry per CDR3 protein. The data show about 220,000 distinct CDR3 sequences, about 7.3% seen once. This clonotype was seen a few times. Antigen unknown. This clonotype was sampled from a male donor with ankylosing spondylitis. The sequencing sample was made of blood, either unsorted or a sorted T cell fraction (not recorded which).

CDR3 protein: CASSPQLGEDTDTQYF. For the CDR3, the DNA is TGTGCCAGCAGCCCGCAGTTGGGGGAGGACACAGATACGCAGTATTTT. The J gene is TRBJ2-3, the V gene TRBV7-9; maybe TRBD2 (6 bases). Trimming stripped 5 bases from V and 2 bases from J, with 17 bases between. The CDR3 contains 16 residues. The germline gives CDR1 SEHNR, CDR2 FQNEAQ (reference sequence).